This paragraph covers one TCR beta chain sequence. These data belong to a study of blood T cell repertoires in COVID-19. Study context: The United States, Italy and Spain supplied acute and convalescent COVID-19 samples. The analysed material was cDNA or gDNA that came from T cells, B-cell-depleted T cells, or PBMCs.

The length of the CDR3 is 14 residues. The authors' processing: By means of reference gene primer amplification, nucleated cell counts were estimated. The data were produced by immunoSEQ multiplex PCR, yet TCRdb's version contains in-frame clones alone and is incomplete. V and J calls and clone size are copied from that table; D and trimming were computed from the DNA. Here the sample spans 150,000 to 200,000 clones, 90% being singletons. The chain combines TRBV1 with TRBJ2-1; whether TRBD2, the table's D call, matches the DNA was not checked. TRBV1 is described as a pseudogene. The receptor was isolated from a man in his 60s with active or convalescent COVID-19. The sequencing input was peripheral blood. CDR3 bases: TGCACCATCTTTAGCGGGACGGTTAACAATGAGCAGTTCTTC. Translated, it gives CTIFSGTVNNEQFF.